This T cell receptor (beta chain) is from a study of identical twins. Trimming removed 8 bases at V and 0 bases at J, with 14 bases between. Germline loops: CDR1 SGHVS, CDR2 FQNEAQ. The CDR3 length is 15 residues. This clonotype was detected only a few times. Healthy Caucasians supplied all donations. In TCRdb, the 5' RACE reads were re-called with MiXCR into one record per CDR3 protein. The sample holds 400,000 to 600,000 distinct CDR3 sequences; about a fifth are singletons and the top ten take approximately 0.49%. These data were likewise used in another study, on yellow fever vaccine responses in identical twins.

Sequenced input: CD4+ T cells sorted from blood. The V gene is TRBV7-8, the J gene TRBJ1-5; D gene unclear. This clonotype was obtained from a young woman in good health. CDR3 sequence reads: CASGEAVNSNQPQHF. For the CDR3, the DNA is TGTGCCAGCGGTGAGGCGGTAAATAGCAATCAGCCCCAGCATTTT. Drawing the rest from reference TRBV7-8 and TRBJ1-5, the complete variable domain is GAGVSQSPRYKVAKRGQDVALRCDPISGHVSLFWYQQALGQGPEFLTYFQNEAQLDKSGLPSDRFFAERPEGSVSTLKIQRTQQEDSAVYLCASGEAVNSNQPQHFGDGTRLSIL.